This record looks at one T cell receptor beta chain sequence and its context. The source of the sample is a study of blood T cell repertoires in COVID-19. TCRdb's copy holds only in-frame clones and misses some; the assay was immunoSEQ multiplex PCR. The table lists around 150,000 clones, approximately 83% of them singletons. The TCR was taken from a man between 65 and 85 years old with acute or convalescent COVID-19. The specimen was peripheral blood.

CDR3 nucleotide sequence: TGTGCCAGCAGTTATGCGGTATCCGGCTACGAGCAGTACTTC. As protein: CASSYAVSGYEQYF. The chain recombines TRBV6-5 with TRBJ2-7; D not resolved. The V gene's germline CDR1 is MNHEY and CDR2 SVGAGI. This CDR3 comprises 14 residues. V gave up 3 bases and J gave up 3 bases, with 12 bases separating them.